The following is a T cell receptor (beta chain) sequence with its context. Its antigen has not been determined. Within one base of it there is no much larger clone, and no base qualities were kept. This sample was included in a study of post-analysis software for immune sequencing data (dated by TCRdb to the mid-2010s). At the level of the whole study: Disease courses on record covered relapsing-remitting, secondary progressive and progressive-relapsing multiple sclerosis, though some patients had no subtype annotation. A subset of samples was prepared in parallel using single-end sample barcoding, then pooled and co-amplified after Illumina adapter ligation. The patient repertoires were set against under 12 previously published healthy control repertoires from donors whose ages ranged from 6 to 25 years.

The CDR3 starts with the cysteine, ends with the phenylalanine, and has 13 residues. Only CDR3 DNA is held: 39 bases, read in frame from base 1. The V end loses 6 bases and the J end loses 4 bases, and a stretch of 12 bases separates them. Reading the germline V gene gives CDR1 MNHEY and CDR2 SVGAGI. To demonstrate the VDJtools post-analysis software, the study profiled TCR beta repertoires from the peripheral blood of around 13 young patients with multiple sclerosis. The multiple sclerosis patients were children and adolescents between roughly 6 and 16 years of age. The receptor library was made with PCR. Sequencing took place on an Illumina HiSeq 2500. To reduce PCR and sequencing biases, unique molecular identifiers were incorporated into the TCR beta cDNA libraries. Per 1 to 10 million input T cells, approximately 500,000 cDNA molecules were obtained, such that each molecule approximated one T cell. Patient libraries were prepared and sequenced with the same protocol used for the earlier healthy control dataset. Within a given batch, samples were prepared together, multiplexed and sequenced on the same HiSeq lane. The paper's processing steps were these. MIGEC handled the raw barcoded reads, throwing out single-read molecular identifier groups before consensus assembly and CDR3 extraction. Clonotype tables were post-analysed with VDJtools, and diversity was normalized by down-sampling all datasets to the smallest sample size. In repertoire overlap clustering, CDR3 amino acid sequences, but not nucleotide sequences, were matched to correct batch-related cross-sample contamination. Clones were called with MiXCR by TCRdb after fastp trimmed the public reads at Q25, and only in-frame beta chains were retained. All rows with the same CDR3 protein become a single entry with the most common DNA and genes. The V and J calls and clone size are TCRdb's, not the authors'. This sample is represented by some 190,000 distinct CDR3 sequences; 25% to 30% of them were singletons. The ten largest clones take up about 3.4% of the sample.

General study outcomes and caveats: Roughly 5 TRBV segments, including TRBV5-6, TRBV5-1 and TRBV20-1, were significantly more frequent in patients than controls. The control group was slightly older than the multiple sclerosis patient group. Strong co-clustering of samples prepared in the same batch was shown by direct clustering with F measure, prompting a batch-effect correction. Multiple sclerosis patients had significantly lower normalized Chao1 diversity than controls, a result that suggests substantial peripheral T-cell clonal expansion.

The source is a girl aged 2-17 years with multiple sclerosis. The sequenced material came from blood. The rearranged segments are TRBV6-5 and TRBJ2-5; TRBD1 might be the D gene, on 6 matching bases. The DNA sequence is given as TGTGCCAGCAGCCCCCCAGGGGTAGAGACCCAGTACTTC. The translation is CASSPPGVETQYF.